This entry is about one TCR beta chain. V gave up 2 bases and J gave up 5 bases; unmatched junction bases: 9. Germline-derived CDR1 and CDR2 are SGHDN and FVKESK. The CDR3 runs to 16 residues. This record comes from a study of OX40 agonist ivuxolimab in advanced cancers. The method was immunoSEQ multiplex PCR; TCRdb's version includes in-frame clones alone and lacks a portion of them. The sample shows about 58,000 clones, roughly nine tenths of them seen only once. The chain combines TRBV14 with TRBJ2-3, with TRBD2 identical over 8 bases. The source was CD4+ or CD8+ T cells sorted from blood, collected in a trial of the OX40 agonist ivuxolimab. This clonotype was obtained from an adult with an advanced solid tumor such as melanoma, head and neck, liver or kidney cancer. CDR3 sequence (DNA): TGTGCCAGCAGCCAAAAAGCGGGAGTTATAATAGATACGCAGTATTTT. This gives the protein CASSQKAGVIIDTQYF.